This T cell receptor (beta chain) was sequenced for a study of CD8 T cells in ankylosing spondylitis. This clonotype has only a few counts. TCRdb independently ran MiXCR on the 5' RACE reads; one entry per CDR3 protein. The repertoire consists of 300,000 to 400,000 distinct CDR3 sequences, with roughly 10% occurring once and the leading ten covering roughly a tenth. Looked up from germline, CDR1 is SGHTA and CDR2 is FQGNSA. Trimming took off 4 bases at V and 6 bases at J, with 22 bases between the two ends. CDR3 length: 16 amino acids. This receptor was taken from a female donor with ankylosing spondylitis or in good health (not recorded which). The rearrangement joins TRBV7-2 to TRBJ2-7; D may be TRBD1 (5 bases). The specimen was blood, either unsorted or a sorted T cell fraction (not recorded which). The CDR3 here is CASSSSRGRGPSEQYF. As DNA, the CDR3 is TGTGCCAGCAGCTCCTCCCGAGGAAGGGGCCCTTCCGAGCAGTACTTC.